Listed here are 10 T cell receptor beta chains from one sample, sequenced in a study of vaccination and CD4 T cells after COVID-19. Cultured CD4+ T cell DNA underwent sequencing with the Oncomine TCR Beta short-read assay. TCRdb reanalysed the PCR reads using MiXCR and keeps one entry per CDR3 protein. Seen here are 9,500 to 10,000 distinct CDR3 sequences, around half observed once, and the top ten hold around two fifths. As to treatment: approximately nine-day PBMC culture with coronavirus spike peptide pools or control peptides (ViraFEST assay). No antigens are known for them. Material for sequencing was CD4+ T cells from blood, cultured in vitro. Receptors originate from a human donor who had recovered from COVID-19.

This clonotype turned up a few times. This chain joins TRBV24-1 and TRBJ2-2, with 8 positions matching TRBD2. J lost 1 base, V lost 9 bases, and 9 bases had no gene match. CDR3 size: 16 residues. Germline V lookup: CDR1 KGHDR, CDR2 SFDVKD. The CDR3 nucleotides are TGTGCCACCCTCCGGGAGGGGCGGCGGAACACCGGGGAGCTGTTTTTT. Its translation: CATLREGRRNTGELFF.

The chain uses TRBV7-2 and TRBJ1-2, with D perhaps matching TRBD1 (6 bases). CDR3 length: 14 residues. Germline V lookup: CDR1 SGHTA, CDR2 FQGNSA. Trimming removed 5 bases at V and 8 bases at J, with 18 bases between. In nucleotides, the CDR3 is TGTGCCAGCAGCACCGGAGCGGGGGCTGGGGGCTACACCTTC. Its translation is CASSTGAGAGGYTF.

The chain is built from TRBV6-1 and TRBJ2-5; no firm D call. CDR1 MNHNS and CDR2 SASEGT come from the germline V gene. V was pared by 6 bases and J by 0 bases, with 8 bases between. The CDR3 has 13 amino acids. Here the CDR3 reads CASRMGYQETQYF. The CDR3, as DNA: TGTGCCAGCAGGATGGGGTACCAAGAGACCCAGTACTTC.

This clonotype turned up a few times. The chain couples TRBV2 to TRBJ1-1; 7 bases agree with TRBD1. With 5 bases clipped from V and 0 bases from J, the junction kept 3 bases outside the gene matches. The CDR3 runs 14 residues. Germline V gives CDR1 SNHLY, CDR2 FYNNEI. CDR3 region: CASSRQGMNTEAFF. CDR3 nucleotide sequence: TGTGCCAGCAGTCGACAGGGTATGAACACTGAAGCTTTCTTT.

Only a few counts were recorded for this clonotype. The chain recombines TRBV30 with TRBJ1-2, with TRBD1 as a possible D gene (5 bases). This CDR3 spans 13 amino acids. Germline V gene sequence: CDR1 GTSNPN, CDR2 SVGIG (reference sequence). Trimming took off 7 bases at V and 4 bases at J, with 16 bases between the two ends. CDR3 coding DNA: TGTGCCTTAACGCCAGGGCTTAGCTATGGCTACACCTTC. It is translated as CALTPGLSYGYTF.

This rearrangement joins TRBV18 to TRBJ2-5, with D perhaps matching TRBD2 (6 bases). The length of the CDR3 is 14 residues. Trimming cost V 0 bases and J 2 bases, with 7 bases left between them. Germline V gene lookup returns CDR1 KGHSH and CDR2 LQKENI. Written as DNA, the CDR3 is TGTGCCAGCTCACCACCCGCGGGACAAGAGACCCAGTACTTC. Translated: CASSPPAGQETQYF.

The V gene is TRBV19, the J gene TRBJ2-1; 10 nucleotides agree with TRBD2. The CDR3 is 16 residues long. Germline CDR1 reads LNHDA; CDR2 reads SQIVND (reference sequence). V shed 4 bases and J 6 bases; nucleotides not matched to a gene: 9. The CDR3 region has the DNA TGTGCCAGTAGTAGGCAGCGGGGGGGCCATTTCAATGAGCAGTTCTTC. Translating it yields CASSRQRGGHFNEQFF.

The chain carries TRBV5-1 and TRBJ1-5, with a weak D call TRBD1 (5 bases). The CDR3 extends over 15 amino acids. Germline V gene data show CDR1 as SGHRS and CDR2 as YFSETQ. V was trimmed by 0 bases and J by 1 base, leaving 8 bases between them. CDR3 in amino acids: CASSLEGASNQPQHF. CDR3 coding DNA: TGCGCCAGCAGCTTGGAAGGGGCCAGCAATCAGCCCCAGCATTTT.

This clonotype has only a few counts. CDR3 in amino acids: CASSENPGRTDTQYF. For the CDR3, the DNA is TGCGCCAGCAGTGAGAACCCGGGGCGGACAGATACGCAGTATTTT. This chain joins TRBV10-1 and TRBJ2-3, with D tentatively TRBD1 or TRBD2 (5 bases each). Germline V lookup: CDR1 WNHNN, CDR2 SYGVQD (reference sequence). The CDR3 runs 15 residues. V shed 2 bases and J shed 3 bases, with 12 bases lying between them.

The rearrangement uses TRBV18 and TRBJ2-3; the D gene is possibly TRBD2 (5 bases). The CDR3 length is 14 residues. Per germline, CDR1 KGHSH and CDR2 LQKENI. Trimming left V 3 bases short and J 6 bases short, with 13 bases between. The CDR3 protein is CASSPLGREDTQYF. Written as DNA, the CDR3 is TGTGCCAGCTCACCTCTCGGAAGGGAGGATACGCAGTATTTT.